Included here is one T cell receptor (beta chain) sequence, with context. The method was immunoSEQ multiplex PCR; TCRdb's version includes in-frame clones alone and lacks a portion of them. Of about 250,000 clones detected, approximately 86% appear once; the ten largest clones hold 2.6%. Germline V gives CDR1 SGHTA, CDR2 FQGNSA. The trim removed 5 bases at V and 9 bases at J, leaving 6 bases unmatched. The CDR3 sequence is 13 residues long. This sample was taken from a study of blood T cell repertoires in COVID-19. This chain links TRBV7-2 with TRBJ2-5; TRBD1 aligns across 10 bases. The sample comprised PBMCs or T cells enriched from blood (not recorded which). The sequence derives from a woman in her 30s with acute COVID-19. In nucleotides, the CDR3 is TGTGCCAGCAGCAACCCCGGGACAGGGGCCCAGTACTTC. Translation gives CASSNPGTGAQYF.